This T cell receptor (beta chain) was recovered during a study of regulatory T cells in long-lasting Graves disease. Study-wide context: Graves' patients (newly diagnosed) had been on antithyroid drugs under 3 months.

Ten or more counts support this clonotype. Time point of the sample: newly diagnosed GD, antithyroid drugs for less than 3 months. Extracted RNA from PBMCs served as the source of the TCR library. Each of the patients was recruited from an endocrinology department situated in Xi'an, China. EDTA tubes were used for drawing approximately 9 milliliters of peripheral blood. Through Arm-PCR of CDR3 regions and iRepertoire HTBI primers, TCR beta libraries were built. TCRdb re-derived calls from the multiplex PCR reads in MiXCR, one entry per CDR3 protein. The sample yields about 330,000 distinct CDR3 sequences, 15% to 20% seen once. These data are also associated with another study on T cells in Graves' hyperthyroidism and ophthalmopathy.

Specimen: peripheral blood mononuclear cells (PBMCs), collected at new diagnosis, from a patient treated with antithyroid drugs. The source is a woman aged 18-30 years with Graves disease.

CDR3 sequence (DNA): TGTGCCAGCAGCTTCGGACCGTCTTACGAGCAGTACTTC. This translates into CASSFGPSYEQYF. V usage is TRBV11-2 and J usage is TRBJ2-7, with unresolved D. Germline CDR1 reads SGHAT; CDR2 reads FQNNGV. The CDR3 has 13 residues. V shed 3 bases and J shed 4 bases, with 10 bases lying between them.